Detailed here is one T cell receptor (beta chain). Its antigen is undetermined. The data are from a study of vaccination and CD4 T cells after COVID-19. About the study: A few convalescent patients were sampled at day 14 and days 161 to 241 post-vaccination. Stimulation of the cells used overlapping spike peptide pools from SARS-CoV-2 and from the common cold coronaviruses HCoV-NL63, HCoV-OC43 and HCoV-229E.

In germline, CDR1 is SGHNT, CDR2 YENEEA. Deletions cut 1 base from V and 7 bases from J, with 13 bases between. This CDR3 contains 14 residues. Cultured CD4+ T cell DNA was sequenced using the Oncomine TCR Beta short-read assay. TCRdb used MiXCR to reprocess the PCR reads, holding one entry per CDR3 protein. The sample lists some 21,000 distinct CDR3 sequences; roughly 50% were seen once. The time point denotes: late sampling 161 to 241 days after vaccination in a few convalescent patients. Treatment given: roughly 11-day PBMC culture with coronavirus spike peptide pools or control peptides (ViraFEST assay).

This chain connects TRBV11-3 to TRBJ2-5; possibly TRBD2 for D (5 bases). Sequenced here: CD4+ T cells from blood, cultured in vitro, sampled about 7 months after SARS-CoV-2 vaccination. The origin of this receptor is a human donor who had recovered from COVID-19. The CDR3 loop is CASSLGGPGGTQYF. The CDR3 bases are TGTGCCAGCAGCTTAGGAGGGCCCGGTGGGACCCAGTACTTC.